This T cell receptor (beta chain) stems from a study of OX40 agonist ivuxolimab in advanced cancers. Concerning the study at large: Ivuxolimab, which targeted the costimulatory receptor OX40 (CD134), was an agonistic, fully human IgG2 monoclonal antibody. Intravenous ivuxolimab was administered to patients every 2 weeks at six dose levels: 0.01, 0.1, 0.3, 1.5, 3 and 10 mg/kg. Among the approximately 54 dose-escalation patients, around 20 had hepatocellular carcinoma, approximately 15 melanoma, 9 renal cell carcinoma and 9 head and neck cancer. Partial responses occurred in three dose-escalation patients: two with cutaneous melanoma and one with hepatocellular carcinoma. Peripheral TCRbeta sequencing was intended to test whether TCR sequence diversity was altered and clonal T-cell expansion was caused by ivuxolimab. The paper covers the monotherapy dose-escalation part of the phase I ivuxolimab trial, which included N of about 50 patients. In the dose-escalation cohort, 65% to 85% of patients were male, and the mean age was 60 years with a range of roughly 20 to 79. Prior anti-PD-1, anti-PD-L1 or anti-CTLA-4 therapy was permitted, and approximately 40% of dose-escalation patients had received checkpoint inhibitors.

General conclusions and limits of the study: At doses of 0.1 to 3.0 mg/kg, clonal expansion of both CD4+ and CD8+ T cells in blood was seen between baseline and week 6. After ivuxolimab, expanded clones were on average more numerous among CD8+ T cells than among CD4+ T cells. Low levels of normalized T-cell clonal expansion were also shown by some nonresponding patients. The antigen specificity of the peripheral T cells that underwent clonal expansion was not determined. In partial responders in the 0.1-3.0 mg/kg groups, normalized peripheral clonal expansion was found to be among the lowest, especially among CD8+ T cells.

Genomic DNA was extracted from sorted cells for sequencing of the TCRbeta CDR3 region. TCRbeta CDR3 regions were sequenced using the immunoSEQ Assay. Here the immuneACCESS table is served through TCRdb, limited to in-frame sequences with V and J called. Missing clones are a known gap in these copies; in checked studies unresolved V genes cover under half, and the rest lacks a known reason. Present in this sample are some 99,000 clones, 90% of which were seen just once. The top ten hold around 1.6% of the sample. Patients with a history of autoimmune disease or receiving systemic immunosuppression were excluded from the trial. Peripheral blood for TCR sequencing was collected from all dose cohorts at baseline, on cycle 4 day 1, and on cycle 7 day 1. The samples were taken from a phase I, first-in-human, multicenter, open-label dose-escalation trial of ivuxolimab. Adults with locally advanced or metastatic melanoma, renal cell, hepatocellular, or head and neck squamous cell carcinoma were enrolled in the trial. CD4+ and CD8+ T cells were sorted separately from peripheral blood before TCR sequencing.

With regard to this clone: Its antigen remains undetermined. No much larger clone exists at a distance of one base, and base qualities are not known.

This clonotype was obtained from an adult with an advanced solid tumor such as melanoma, head and neck, liver or kidney cancer. The sample was CD4+ or CD8+ T cells sorted from blood, taken in a trial of the OX40 agonist ivuxolimab.

The CDR3 region: CASSEDNGYTF. Here is the DNA: TGTGCCAGCAGTGAAGACAATGGCTACACCTTC. The rearranged segments are TRBV28 and TRBJ1-2; the D gene is not confidently resolved. Including cysteine and phenylalanine, the CDR3 has 11 amino acids. Only the CDR3 DNA is retained, 33 bases long and in frame from the first base. As encoded in the germline V gene, CDR1 is MDHEN while CDR2 is SYDVKM. V loses 5 bases of germline sequence and J loses 6 bases, and the interval between the two ends is 7 bases.